Included here is one T cell receptor (beta chain) sequence, with context. This entry comes from a study of blood T cell repertoires in COVID-19. Turning to the study itself: The United States, Italy and Spain were the sources of the acute and convalescent COVID-19 samples. PBMCs, B-cell-depleted T cells, or T cells were the source of the cDNA or gDNA that made up the material.

Enrolment of Seattle patients took place during active infection, and they were followed longitudinally. Original methodology: For nucleated cells, counts were estimated from reference gene primer amplification. Measured with immunoSEQ multiplex PCR; TCRdb has only the in-frame clones, and not every one. That table furnishes V, J and clone size, whereas the DNA furnished D and trimming. The repertoire has roughly 350,000 clones, roughly 90% of them found once; the top ten carry about 7.3%. Germline V lookup: CDR1 SNHLY, CDR2 FYNNEI. This CDR3 spans 11 amino acids. V dropped 6 bases and J dropped 16; count of bases not matched to a gene: 8.

Sequencing was done on a sample of peripheral blood. The V gene is TRBV2, the J gene TRBJ2-1; 8 nucleotides align to TRBD2. This clonotype was obtained from a woman in her 70s with COVID-19, enrolled during active disease. This chain's CDR3 is CASSQIAGGFF. The CDR3 nucleotides are TGTGCCAGCAGCCAAATTGCGGGGGGCTTCTTC.